Listed below are T cell receptor beta chains from one sample, sequenced in a study of shared clonotypes between healthy human individuals. The repertoire was sequenced with immunoSEQ multiplex PCR; TCRdb's copy has only in-frame clones and lacks some. Found here are about 1 million clones, about three quarters of them singletons; the top ten hold less than 1.5%. Sequencing input: memory CD4+ T cells sorted from blood. The receptors were sampled from a man between 18 and 29 years old in good health. CDR3s include the opening cysteine and the closing phenylalanine or tryptophan. D genes are given only for firm matches. The size entry is marked missing in some rows and otherwise reads once, few, many or a size class.

v_gene: TRBV6-5; d_gene: NA; abundance: NA; j_gene: TRBJ1-5; CDR3aa: CASSRRQDQPQHF; CDR3nt: TGTGCCAGCAGTCGTCGACAAGATCAGCCCCAGCATTTT
v_gene: TRBV19; d_gene: NA; abundance: NA; j_gene: TRBJ1-4; CDR3aa: CASSIETRERGKLFF; CDR3nt: TGTGCCAGTAGTATAGAGACCAGGGAGAGGGGAAAACTGTTTTTT
v_gene: TRBV7-2; d_gene: TRBD2; abundance: NA; j_gene: TRBJ2-5; CDR3aa: CASSATSGRETQYF; CDR3nt: TGTGCCAGCAGCGCGACTAGCGGGAGGGAGACCCAGTACTTC
v_gene: TRBV7-9; d_gene: NA; abundance: few; j_gene: TRBJ1-6; CDR3aa: CASSLHGSPLHF; CDR3nt: TGTGCCAGCAGCTTACACGGTTCACCCCTCCACTTT
v_gene: TRBV2; d_gene: NA; abundance: NA; j_gene: TRBJ2-2; CDR3aa: CASSRLGASTGELFF; CDR3nt: TGTGCCAGCAGTCGGCTAGGGGCGAGCACCGGGGAGCTGTTTTTT
v_gene: TRBV9; d_gene: TRBD1; abundance: NA; j_gene: TRBJ1-5; CDR3aa: CASSAGTGGQPQHF; CDR3nt: TGTGCCAGCAGCGCCGGGACAGGGGGCCAGCCCCAGCATTTT
v_gene: TRBV5-1; d_gene: NA; abundance: NA; j_gene: TRBJ1-2; CDR3aa: CASSLGRGNYGYTF; CDR3nt: TGCGCCAGCAGCTTAGGGCGCGGTAACTATGGCTACACCTTC
v_gene: TRBV5-1; d_gene: TRBD1; abundance: NA; j_gene: TRBJ2-5; CDR3aa: CASRITGGPQETQYF; CDR3nt: TGCGCCAGCAGGATTACAGGGGGCCCCCAAGAGACCCAGTACTTC
v_gene: TRBV28; d_gene: NA; abundance: NA; j_gene: TRBJ1-6; CDR3aa: CASNKVGGAHSPLHF; CDR3nt: TGTGCCAGCAACAAGGTCGGGGGAGCTCATTCACCCCTCCACTTT
v_gene: TRBV30; d_gene: NA; abundance: NA; j_gene: TRBJ2-5; CDR3aa: CAWSGLIQETQYF; CDR3nt: TGTGCCTGGAGTGGACTGATCCAGGAGACCCAGTACTTC
v_gene: TRBV19; d_gene: NA; abundance: NA; j_gene: TRBJ2-1; CDR3aa: CASTTDGEGEQFF; CDR3nt: TGTGCCAGTACCACCGACGGGGAAGGTGAGCAGTTCTTC
v_gene: TRBV6-5; d_gene: NA; abundance: NA; j_gene: TRBJ2-2; CDR3aa: CATSGAGHTGELFF; CDR3nt: TGTGCCACCTCAGGGGCGGGGCACACCGGGGAGCTGTTTTTT
v_gene: TRBV5-8; d_gene: NA; abundance: NA; j_gene: TRBJ2-1; CDR3aa: CASSLPSSYNEQFF; CDR3nt: TGTGCCAGCAGCTTGCCTAGCAGCTACAATGAGCAGTTCTTC
v_gene: TRBV30; d_gene: NA; abundance: NA; j_gene: TRBJ1-5; CDR3aa: CAWSGTLNQPQHF; CDR3nt: TGTGCCTGGAGTGGGACGCTTAATCAGCCCCAGCATTTT
v_gene: TRBV18; d_gene: NA; abundance: NA; j_gene: TRBJ2-2; CDR3aa: CASSPSTAGENTGELFF; CDR3nt: TGTGCCAGCTCACCAAGTACCGCAGGGGAGAACACCGGGGAGCTGTTTTTT
v_gene: TRBV5-1; d_gene: NA; abundance: once; j_gene: TRBJ2-3; CDR3aa: CASSFGRGNGDTQYF; CDR3nt: TGCGCCAGCAGCTTCGGACGGGGTAATGGAGATACGCAGTATTTT
v_gene: TRBV6-5; d_gene: TRBD2; abundance: NA; j_gene: TRBJ2-7; CDR3aa: CASTLAGKGGEQYF; CDR3nt: TGTGCCAGCACCTTAGCGGGGAAGGGGGGCGAGCAGTACTTC
v_gene: TRBV7-2; d_gene: TRBD1; abundance: NA; j_gene: TRBJ1-3; CDR3aa: CASSSDRGSGNTIYF; CDR3nt: TGTGCCAGCAGCTCCGACAGGGGCTCTGGAAACACCATATATTTT
v_gene: TRBV6-1; d_gene: NA; abundance: NA; j_gene: TRBJ1-6; CDR3aa: CASSGIVTNSPLHF; CDR3nt: TGTGCCAGCAGTGGGATTGTCACTAATTCACCCCTCCACTTT
v_gene: TRBV2; d_gene: NA; abundance: NA; j_gene: TRBJ1-4; CDR3aa: CASSAGGRPEKLFF; CDR3nt: TGTGCCAGCAGTGCGGGGGGTCGTCCCGAAAAACTGTTTTTT
v_gene: TRBV11-2; d_gene: TRBD2; abundance: NA; j_gene: TRBJ2-3; CDR3aa: CASSSVMGLAGSTDTQYF; CDR3nt: TGTGCCAGCAGCTCCGTAATGGGACTAGCGGGGAGCACAGATACGCAGTATTTT
v_gene: TRBV14; d_gene: NA; abundance: few; j_gene: TRBJ2-6; CDR3aa: CASSPNRANVLTF; CDR3nt: TGTGCCAGCAGCCCGAACAGGGCCAACGTCCTGACTTTC
v_gene: TRBV7-2; d_gene: NA; abundance: once; j_gene: TRBJ1-2; CDR3aa: CASSPFSGGYTF; CDR3nt: TGTGCCAGCAGCCCTTTTTCAGGCGGCTACACCTTC
v_gene: TRBV7-7; d_gene: NA; abundance: NA; j_gene: TRBJ2-7; CDR3aa: CASSSDSIEQYF; CDR3nt: TGTGCTAGCAGCTCGGACTCAATCGAGCAGTACTTC
v_gene: TRBV2; d_gene: NA; abundance: NA; j_gene: TRBJ1-5; CDR3aa: CASSGQTHSNQPQHF; CDR3nt: TGTGCCAGCAGTGGACAAACGCATAGCAATCAGCCCCAGCATTTT
v_gene: TRBV7-2; d_gene: TRBD1; abundance: NA; j_gene: TRBJ2-7; CDR3aa: CASSLARGPSSYEQYF; CDR3nt: TGTGCCAGCAGCTTAGCCAGGGGGCCGAGCTCCTACGAGCAGTACTTC
v_gene: TRBV6-6; d_gene: NA; abundance: NA; j_gene: TRBJ1-1; CDR3aa: CASSYSWQTNTEAFF; CDR3nt: TGTGCCAGCAGTTACTCGTGGCAGACGAACACTGAAGCTTTCTTT
v_gene: TRBV10-3; d_gene: NA; abundance: NA; j_gene: TRBJ1-4; CDR3aa: CAISEGTANEKLFF; CDR3nt: TGTGCCATCAGTGAGGGCACAGCTAATGAAAAACTGTTTTTT
v_gene: TRBV7-9; d_gene: NA; abundance: few; j_gene: TRBJ1-2; CDR3aa: CASSLFSLGVSFGYTF; CDR3nt: TGTGCCAGCAGCTTATTTAGTTTGGGGGTCTCATTTGGCTACACCTTC
v_gene: TRBV27; d_gene: NA; abundance: once; j_gene: TRBJ2-7; CDR3aa: CASTKTALGVDEQYF; CDR3nt: TGTGCCAGCACCAAAACGGCCCTGGGGGTGGACGAGCAGTACTTC
v_gene: TRBV6-5; d_gene: TRBD1; abundance: few; j_gene: TRBJ2-1; CDR3aa: CASSLTGGLFNEQFF; CDR3nt: TGTGCCAGCAGTCTAACAGGGGGCTTATTCAATGAGCAGTTCTTC
v_gene: TRBV9; d_gene: NA; abundance: NA; j_gene: TRBJ2-7; CDR3aa: CASSLQDSGYEQYF; CDR3nt: TGTGCCAGCAGCTTACAGGACTCTGGCTACGAGCAGTACTTC
v_gene: TRBV6-6; d_gene: TRBD1; abundance: NA; j_gene: TRBJ1-1; CDR3aa: CASSQTGGRGNTEAFF; CDR3nt: TGTGCCAGCAGCCAAACAGGGGGGAGGGGCAACACTGAAGCTTTCTTT
v_gene: TRBV5-1; d_gene: TRBD1; abundance: NA; j_gene: TRBJ2-6; CDR3aa: CASSLLDRGMAGANVLTF; CDR3nt: TGCGCCAGCAGCTTGCTGGACAGGGGAATGGCTGGGGCCAACGTCCTGACTTTC
v_gene: TRBV10-3; d_gene: NA; abundance: NA; j_gene: TRBJ2-5; CDR3aa: CAISEGAVQETQYF; CDR3nt: TGTGCCATCAGTGAAGGGGCCGTCCAAGAGACCCAGTACTTC
v_gene: TRBV5-1; d_gene: NA; abundance: NA; j_gene: TRBJ2-7; CDR3aa: CASSRAEAYEQYF; CDR3nt: TGCGCCAGCAGCAGGGCGGAAGCCTACGAGCAGTACTTC
v_gene: TRBV18; d_gene: TRBD2; abundance: NA; j_gene: TRBJ2-7; CDR3aa: CASSPPASGGSEQYF; CDR3nt: TGTGCCAGCTCACCACCCGCTAGCGGGGGGAGCGAGCAGTACTTC
v_gene: TRBV5-1; d_gene: NA; abundance: NA; j_gene: TRBJ1-2; CDR3aa: CASSLAQPGPNGYTF; CDR3nt: TGCGCCAGCAGCTTGGCACAACCCGGGCCTAATGGCTACACCTTC
v_gene: TRBV7-9; d_gene: NA; abundance: NA; j_gene: TRBJ2-5; CDR3aa: CASSGPSETQYF; CDR3nt: TGTGCCAGCAGCGGCCCAAGTGAGACCCAGTACTTC
v_gene: TRBV9; d_gene: NA; abundance: NA; j_gene: TRBJ2-3; CDR3aa: CASSVDAGDFADTQYF; CDR3nt: TGTGCCAGCAGCGTAGACGCCGGGGACTTTGCAGATACGCAGTATTTT
v_gene: TRBV4-3; d_gene: NA; abundance: NA; j_gene: TRBJ2-6; CDR3aa: CASSFRTVGSGANVLTF; CDR3nt: TGCGCCAGCAGCTTCCGGACAGTCGGCTCTGGGGCCAACGTCCTGACTTTC
v_gene: TRBV30; d_gene: NA; abundance: NA; j_gene: TRBJ2-2; CDR3aa: CAWSRWEKGGELFF; CDR3nt: TGTGCCTGGAGTAGGTGGGAGAAGGGCGGGGAGCTGTTTTTT
v_gene: TRBV27; d_gene: NA; abundance: NA; j_gene: TRBJ1-6; CDR3aa: CASSFGDSPLHF; CDR3nt: TGTGCCAGCAGTTTTGGCGATTCACCCCTCCACTTT
v_gene: TRBV7-8; d_gene: NA; abundance: many; j_gene: TRBJ1-5; CDR3aa: CASSLGLLRDQPQHF; CDR3nt: TGTGCCAGCAGCTTAGGCCTGCTTAGGGATCAGCCCCAGCATTTT
v_gene: TRBV27; d_gene: NA; abundance: NA; j_gene: TRBJ1-4; CDR3aa: CASGPMGEKLFF; CDR3nt: TGTGCCAGCGGGCCCATGGGGGAAAAACTGTTTTTT
v_gene: TRBV4-3; d_gene: NA; abundance: NA; j_gene: TRBJ2-7; CDR3aa: CASSERGKSYEQYF; CDR3nt: TGCGCCAGCAGCGAAAGGGGAAAGAGCTACGAGCAGTACTTC
v_gene: TRBV19; d_gene: NA; abundance: few; j_gene: TRBJ2-1; CDR3aa: CASSIDGAYSYNEQFF; CDR3nt: TGTGCCAGTAGTATCGACGGGGCTTACTCCTACAATGAGCAGTTCTTC
v_gene: TRBV2; d_gene: NA; abundance: few; j_gene: TRBJ1-1; CDR3aa: CASSDQANTEAFF; CDR3nt: TGTGCCAGCAGTGATCAGGCGAACACTGAAGCTTTCTTT
v_gene: TRBV4-1; d_gene: TRBD2; abundance: once; j_gene: TRBJ2-3; CDR3aa: CASSLLGLAGVLGADTQYF; CDR3nt: TGCGCCAGCAGCCTATTGGGACTAGCGGGAGTCCTAGGAGCAGATACGCAGTATTTT
v_gene: TRBV28; d_gene: NA; abundance: NA; j_gene: TRBJ1-3; CDR3aa: CASIRGLGNTIYF; CDR3nt: TGTGCCAGCATCCGCGGTTTGGGAAACACCATATATTTT
v_gene: TRBV28; d_gene: NA; abundance: NA; j_gene: TRBJ2-7; CDR3aa: CATPQGYIYEQYF; CDR3nt: TGTGCCACCCCCCAGGGCTACATCTACGAGCAGTACTTC
v_gene: TRBV6-1; d_gene: TRBD1; abundance: NA; j_gene: TRBJ2-1; CDR3aa: CASSAQRTGGNEQFF; CDR3nt: TGTGCCAGCAGTGCCCAGCGGACAGGGGGGAATGAGCAGTTCTTC
v_gene: TRBV5-6; d_gene: NA; abundance: NA; j_gene: TRBJ2-5; CDR3aa: CASSPRLEETQYF; CDR3nt: TGTGCCAGCAGCCCGCGGCTAGAAGAGACCCAGTACTTC
v_gene: TRBV6-1; d_gene: NA; abundance: once; j_gene: TRBJ1-2; CDR3aa: CASSDGSPYGYTF; CDR3nt: TGTGCCAGCAGTGATGGCAGCCCCTATGGCTACACCTTC
v_gene: TRBV15; d_gene: NA; abundance: NA; j_gene: TRBJ2-6; CDR3aa: CATSRPGSGANVLTF; CDR3nt: TGTGCCACCAGCAGACCAGGGTCTGGGGCCAACGTCCTGACTTTC
v_gene: TRBV27; d_gene: NA; abundance: few; j_gene: TRBJ1-5; CDR3aa: CASSLSASLAISPQHF; CDR3nt: TGTGCCAGCAGTTTATCCGCCTCCCTAGCAATCAGCCCCCAGCATTTT
v_gene: TRBV30; d_gene: NA; abundance: few; j_gene: TRBJ1-2; CDR3aa: CAWRSGAWGSYTF; CDR3nt: TGTGCCTGGAGATCAGGGGCCTGGGGGAGCTACACCTTC